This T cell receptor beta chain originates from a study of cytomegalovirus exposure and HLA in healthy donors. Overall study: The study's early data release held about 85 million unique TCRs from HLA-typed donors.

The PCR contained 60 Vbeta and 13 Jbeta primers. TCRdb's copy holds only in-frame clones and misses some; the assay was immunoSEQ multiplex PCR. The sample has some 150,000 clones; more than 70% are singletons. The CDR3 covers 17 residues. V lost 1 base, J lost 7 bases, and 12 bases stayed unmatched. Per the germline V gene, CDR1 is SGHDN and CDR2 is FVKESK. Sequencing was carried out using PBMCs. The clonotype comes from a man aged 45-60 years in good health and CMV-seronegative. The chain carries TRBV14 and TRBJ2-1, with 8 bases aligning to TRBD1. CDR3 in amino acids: CASSQGQGSIRLNEQFF. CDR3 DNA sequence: TGTGCCAGCAGCCAAGGACAGGGGTCGATCCGCTTAAATGAGCAGTTCTTC.